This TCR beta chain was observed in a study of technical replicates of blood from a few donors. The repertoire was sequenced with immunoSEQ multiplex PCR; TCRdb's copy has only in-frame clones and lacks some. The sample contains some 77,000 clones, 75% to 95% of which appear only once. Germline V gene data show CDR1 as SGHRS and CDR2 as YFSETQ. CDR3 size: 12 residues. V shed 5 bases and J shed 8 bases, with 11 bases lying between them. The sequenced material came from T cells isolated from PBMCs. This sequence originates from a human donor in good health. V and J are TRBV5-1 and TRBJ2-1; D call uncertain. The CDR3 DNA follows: TGCGCCAGCAGTGGCCTGGCCGATGAGCAGTTCTTC. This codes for CASSGLADEQFF.